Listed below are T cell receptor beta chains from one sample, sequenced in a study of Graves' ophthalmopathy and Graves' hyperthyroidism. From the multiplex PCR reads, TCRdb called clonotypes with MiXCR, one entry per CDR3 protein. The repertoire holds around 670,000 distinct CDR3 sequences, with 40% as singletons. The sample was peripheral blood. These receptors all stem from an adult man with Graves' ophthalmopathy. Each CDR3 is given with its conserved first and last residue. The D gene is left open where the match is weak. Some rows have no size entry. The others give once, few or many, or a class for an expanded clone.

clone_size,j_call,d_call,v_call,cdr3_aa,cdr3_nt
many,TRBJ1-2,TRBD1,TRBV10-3,CAISPGTGAGYGYTF,TGTGCCATCTCTCCGGGGACAGGGGCCGGGTATGGCTACACCTTC
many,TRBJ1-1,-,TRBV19,CASSMADSRTEAFF,TGTGCCAGTAGTATGGCGGACAGTCGGACTGAAGCTTTCTTT
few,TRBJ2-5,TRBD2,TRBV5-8,CASSGGTTQAETQYF,TGTGCCAGCAGCGGAGGGACTACCCAAGCGGAGACCCAGTACTTC
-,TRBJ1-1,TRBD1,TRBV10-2,CASSYVVDRVHRNTEAFF,TGTGCCAGCAGTTACGTCGTCGACAGGGTGCATAGGAACACTGAAGCTTTCTTT
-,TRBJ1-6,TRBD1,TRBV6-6,CASSYSRGGPLHF,TGTGCCAGCAGTTACTCCAGGGGGGGGCCTCTCCACTTT
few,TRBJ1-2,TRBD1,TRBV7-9,CASSSRTPLRGHYGYTF,TGTGCCAGCAGCTCAAGGACCCCCCTCAGGGGGCATTATGGCTACACCTTC
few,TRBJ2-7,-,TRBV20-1,CSAKRQALTYEQYF,TGCAGTGCCAAAAGACAGGCGCTAACCTACGAGCAGTACTTC
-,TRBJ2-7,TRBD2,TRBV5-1,CASSPGLAVSSYEQYF,TGCGCCAGCAGCCCCGGACTAGCGGTAAGCTCCTACGAGCAGTACTTC
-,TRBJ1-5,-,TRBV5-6,CASSLGGLGGSNQPQHF,TGTGCCAGCAGCTTGGGGGGATTGGGGGGTTCCAATCAGCCCCAGCATTTT
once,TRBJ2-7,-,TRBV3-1,CASSLKGGPSYEQYF,TGTGCCAGCAGCCTAAAGGGCGGTCCCTCCTACGAGCAGTACTTC
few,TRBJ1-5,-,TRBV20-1,CSVRPALSNQPQHF,TGCAGTGTTAGACCTGCACTTAGCAATCAGCCCCAGCATTTT
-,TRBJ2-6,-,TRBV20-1,CSARAGSIPGANVLTF,TGCAGTGCTAGGGCAGGGTCTATTCCTGGGGCCAACGTCCTGACTTTC
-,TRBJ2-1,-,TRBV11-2,CASSLIGSYEQFF,TGTGCCAGCAGCCTCATTGGGTCCTACGAGCAGTTCTTC
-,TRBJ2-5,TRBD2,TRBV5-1,CASSFSGRNQETQYF,TGCGCCAGCAGCTTTAGCGGGAGGAATCAAGAGACCCAGTACTTC
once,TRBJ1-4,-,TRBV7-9,CASSQDSDEKLFF,TGCGCCAGCAGCCAAGATTCAGATGAAAAACTGTTTTTT
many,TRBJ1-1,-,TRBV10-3,CAISASQGRGTEAFF,TGTGCCATCAGTGCAAGCCAGGGGAGAGGCACTGAAGCTTTCTTT